This T cell receptor (beta chain) was retrieved from a study of radiation and T cells in renal cell carcinoma. Study conclusions and caveats: Compared with controls, irradiated tumors showed greater TCR clonality.

Treatment indicated: 15 Gy SBRT to primary tumor, nephrectomy 4 weeks later. Produced via immunoSEQ multiplex PCR; TCRdb's table is partial and in-frame only. The table lists 22,000 or so clones, roughly half of them singletons, with around 16% in the top ten. This clone is a singleton in its sample. Its antigen remains unknown. Germline V gene data show CDR1 as LGHNA and CDR2 as YSLEER. V was cut by 1 base and J by 4 bases, with 13 bases left in between. The CDR3 extends over 15 amino acids. This TCR came from a woman aged 45-60 years with renal cell carcinoma. The rearrangement links TRBV4-3 to TRBJ1-2; D is unresolved. The source was tumor tissue, collected from a patient whose treatment included radiotherapy and nephrectomy. CDR3 protein: CASSQGMVSSYGYTF. DNA of the CDR3: TGCGCCAGCAGCCAAGGAATGGTGAGCTCCTATGGCTACACCTTC.